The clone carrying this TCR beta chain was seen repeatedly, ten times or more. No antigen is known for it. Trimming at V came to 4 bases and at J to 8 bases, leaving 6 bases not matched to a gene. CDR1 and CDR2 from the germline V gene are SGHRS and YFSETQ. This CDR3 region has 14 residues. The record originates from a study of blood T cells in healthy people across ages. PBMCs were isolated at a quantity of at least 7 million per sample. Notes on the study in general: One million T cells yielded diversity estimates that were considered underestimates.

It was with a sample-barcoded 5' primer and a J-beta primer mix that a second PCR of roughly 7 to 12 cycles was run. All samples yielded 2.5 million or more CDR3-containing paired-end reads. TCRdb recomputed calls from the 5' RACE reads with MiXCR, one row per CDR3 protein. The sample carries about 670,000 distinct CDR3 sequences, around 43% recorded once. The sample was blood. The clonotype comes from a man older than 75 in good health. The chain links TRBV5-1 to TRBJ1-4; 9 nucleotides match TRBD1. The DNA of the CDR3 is TGCGCCAGCAGCGGGACAGGGTTATCGGAAAAACTGTTTTTT. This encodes CASSGTGLSEKLFF. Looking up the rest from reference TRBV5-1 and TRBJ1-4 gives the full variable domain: KAGVTQTPRYLIKTRGQQVTLSCSPISGHRSVSWYQQTPGQGLQFLFEYFSETQRNKGNFPGRFSGRQFSNSRSEMNVSTLELGDSALYLCASSGTGLSEKLFFGSGTQLSVL.